This entry lists 8 T cell receptor beta chains sequenced from one sample in a study of blood T cell repertoires in COVID-19. Using immunoSEQ multiplex PCR, the repertoire was profiled, and TCRdb retains in-frame clones only, with some absent. Among hundreds of thousands of clones, roughly 86% were seen once, and the ten largest hold approximately 2.9%. The sample comprised peripheral blood. Every receptor here comes from a human donor in a cohort sampled during active COVID-19.

The gene calls are TRBV6-5 and TRBJ2-7; the D gene is possibly TRBD2 (6 bases). The germline V and J ends were trimmed by 2 bases and 0 bases, with 14 bases remaining between them. Per the germline V gene, CDR1 is MNHEY and CDR2 is SVGAGI. The CDR3 length is 16 residues. Here the CDR3 reads CASSYTRDSYSYEQYF. CDR3 DNA: TGTGCCAGCAGTTACACCCGGGACTCCTACTCCTACGAGCAGTACTTC.

This clone is a singleton in its sample. The CDR3 protein is CASTLGWEKLFF. Here the CDR3 DNA reads TGTGCCAGCACCCTGGGCTGGGAAAAACTGTTTTTT. V is TRBV2 and J is TRBJ1-4; no clear D gene. The CDR3 spans 12 residues. CDR1 is SNHLY, CDR2 FYNNEI, per germline. V was trimmed by 7 bases and J by 8 bases, leaving 11 bases between them.

The V gene is TRBV11-2, the J gene TRBJ2-1, with TRBD2 identical over 11 bases. Germline CDR1 reads SGHAT; CDR2 reads FQNNGV. The CDR3 spans 16 residues. V gave up 4 bases and J gave up 4 bases; unmatched junction bases: 6. The CDR3 region is CASSSRLAGTYNEQFF. The CDR3 DNA follows: TGTGCCAGCAGCTCCAGACTAGCGGGGACGTACAATGAGCAGTTCTTC.

The CDR3: CSASAGTSGAYEQYF. The CDR3 DNA reads as TGCAGTGCTAGTGCCGGGACTAGCGGCGCCTACGAGCAGTACTTC. This chain connects TRBV20-1 to TRBJ2-7; 11 bases line up with TRBD2. V lost 3 bases and J lost 2; bases outside the gene matches: 6. Germline V CDR1 and CDR2: DFQATT, SNEGSKA (reference sequence). The CDR3 covers 15 residues.

This chain links TRBV6-5 with TRBJ2-1; 8 bases are a match to TRBD2. Per germline, CDR1 MNHEY and CDR2 SVGAGI. Trimming removed 8 bases from V and 10 bases from J; junction bases left unmatched: 10. The length of the CDR3 is 13 residues. The DNA for the CDR3 is TGTGCCAGCTCGCCGGGAGGGGATCGGGAGCAGTTCTTC. Residues: CASSPGGDREQFF.

J is TRBJ2-3 and V is TRBV2; maybe TRBD1 (5 bases). The germline gives CDR1 SNHLY, CDR2 FYNNEI. CDR3 length: 13 residues. V was pared by 5 bases and J by 3 bases, with 9 bases between. The CDR3 DNA is TGTGCCAGCAGTCGAAGGGGTACAGATACGCAGTATTTT. It is translated as CASSRRGTDTQYF.

The V call is TRBV4-1, the J call TRBJ2-3; 9 bases are a match to TRBD2. Looked up from germline, CDR1 is MGHRA and CDR2 is YSYEKL. J gave up 7 bases and V 3 bases, and 14 bases lay outside the gene matches. The CDR3 loop spans 17 amino acids. The CDR3 nucleotides read TGCGCCAGCAGCCAGGGTGTCCTAGCGGGACATACGAATACGCAGTATTTT. It is translated as CASSQGVLAGHTNTQYF.

This clone was seen a few times. The V and J genes are TRBV6-1 and TRBJ1-6; D is unresolved. In germline, CDR1 is MNHNS, CDR2 SASEGT. The V and J ends lost 1 base and 0 bases respectively, with 10 bases between them. The CDR3 is 17 amino acids. The CDR3 region is CASSEDERHSYNSPLHF. The CDR3 DNA reads as TGTGCCAGCAGTGAAGATGAGAGACACTCCTATAATTCACCCCTCCACTTT.